These T cell receptor beta chains were read from a single sample in a study of human T cells and chemical hapten exposure. TCRdb re-called the RACE reads with MiXCR, one entry per CDR3 protein. This sample has roughly 380,000 distinct CDR3 sequences, with roughly 6% found just once. Source: whole blood, taken in connection with sensitization to the hapten diphenylcyclopropenone (DPC). These receptors came from a woman between 18 and 29 years old with alopecia areata. Some clones in this sample may be carry-over from other donors' samples. Both conserved end residues are part of each CDR3. The order of the fields is clone size, V gene, CDR3 protein. Clone size is given for some rows only: seen once, a few or many times, or a class if the clone is expanded.

clone_size: .
v_call: TRBV20-1
cdr3_aa: CSASDEWRVNTEAFF

clone_size: once
v_call: TRBV2
cdr3_aa: CASRQPGSTGELFF

clone_size: .
v_call: TRBV25-1
cdr3_aa: CASTTGIGTEAFF

clone_size: many
v_call: TRBV5-5
cdr3_aa: CASSWQGLAGHIQETQYF

clone_size: many
v_call: TRBV6-5
cdr3_aa: CQTWKNTEAFF

clone_size: .
v_call: TRBV7-9
cdr3_aa: CASSRPPLGQGRGEQYF

clone_size: .
v_call: TRBV2
cdr3_aa: CASSGDPGNQPQHF

clone_size: many
v_call: TRBV10-3
cdr3_aa: CATSTGGAGIQYF

clone_size: few
v_call: TRBV7-9
cdr3_aa: CASRAVGASYGYTF

clone_size: many
v_call: TRBV12-3/TRBV12-4
cdr3_aa: CASIGMTGRRTEAFF

clone_size: few
v_call: TRBV28
cdr3_aa: CASSLVGGAETQYF

clone_size: .
v_call: TRBV28
cdr3_aa: CASSFRGRADYEQYF

clone_size: many
v_call: TRBV6-2/TRBV6-3
cdr3_aa: CASSWDVHYEQYF

clone_size: few
v_call: TRBV4-3
cdr3_aa: CASSQESAGGGADTQYF

clone_size: few
v_call: TRBV12-3/TRBV12-4
cdr3_aa: CASRLDFSYNEQFF

clone_size: .
v_call: TRBV4-2
cdr3_aa: CASRPGQPVEAFF

clone_size: many
v_call: TRBV18
cdr3_aa: CASSPLYSRAKAGNTIYF

clone_size: many
v_call: TRBV4-3
cdr3_aa: CASSRSGGAREQYF

clone_size: few
v_call: TRBV28
cdr3_aa: CASSWASGTMADTQYF

clone_size: many
v_call: TRBV12-3/TRBV12-4
cdr3_aa: CASSFRVPKGSPLHF

clone_size: many
v_call: TRBV11-2
cdr3_aa: CASSLGLVMNTEAFF

clone_size: many
v_call: TRBV6-2/TRBV6-3
cdr3_aa: CASSYRQTNYGYTF

clone_size: .
v_call: TRBV10-3
cdr3_aa: CAIRSDSSGNTIYF

clone_size: few
v_call: TRBV7-2
cdr3_aa: CASSLDGVPQPQHF

clone_size: .
v_call: TRBV6-6
cdr3_aa: CASSDLDSQETQYF

clone_size: many
v_call: TRBV7-2
cdr3_aa: CASSARETQYF

clone_size: .
v_call: TRBV7-9
cdr3_aa: CASSTGTGRGEAFF

clone_size: .
v_call: TRBV7-9
cdr3_aa: CASSLPGISTTEAFF

clone_size: few
v_call: TRBV10-3
cdr3_aa: CAIRDISGNTIYF

clone_size: many
v_call: TRBV4-2
cdr3_aa: CASSPLPQGNTEAFF

clone_size: .
v_call: TRBV10-3
cdr3_aa: CAIRGTSGGQETQYF

clone_size: few
v_call: TRBV4-2
cdr3_aa: CASSQPEGWWTGELFF

clone_size: many
v_call: TRBV12-3/TRBV12-4
cdr3_aa: CASSLSGAQGYTF

clone_size: many
v_call: TRBV20-1
cdr3_aa: CSADTRGLYNEQFF

clone_size: .
v_call: TRBV11-2
cdr3_aa: CASSLDYVGARGYTF

clone_size: few
v_call: TRBV11-2
cdr3_aa: CASSLVWIAGGREQFF

clone_size: many
v_call: TRBV28
cdr3_aa: CASSTQDGSTDTQYF

clone_size: .
v_call: TRBV12-3/TRBV12-4
cdr3_aa: CASSLGQFVGYTF

clone_size: many
v_call: TRBV29-1
cdr3_aa: CSGGQGEAEQYF

clone_size: few
v_call: TRBV7-9
cdr3_aa: CASSSRGRSIYEQYF

clone_size: .
v_call: TRBV7-2
cdr3_aa: CASSLEGAEPYGYTF

clone_size: many
v_call: TRBV29-1
cdr3_aa: CSVAGSGGTEAFF

clone_size: many
v_call: TRBV7-9
cdr3_aa: CASSSLKERGYADTQYF

clone_size: many
v_call: TRBV7-2
cdr3_aa: CASSLEREKLFF

clone_size: many
v_call: TRBV12-3/TRBV12-4
cdr3_aa: CASSLPSKDTEAFF

clone_size: .
v_call: TRBV5-1
cdr3_aa: CASSARPGGDEQFF

clone_size: many
v_call: TRBV20-1
cdr3_aa: CSARGSSYNSPLHF

clone_size: many
v_call: TRBV7-9
cdr3_aa: CASSSGGNSPLHF